This T cell receptor (beta chain) came from a study of blood T cell repertoires in COVID-19. Background on the study: The United States, Italy and Spain provided the acute and convalescent COVID-19 samples. Nucleic acid was either cDNA or gDNA, and it came from T cells, B-cell-depleted T cells, or PBMCs.

As processed by the authors: Amplifying reference gene primers gave estimates of nucleated cell counts. This table comes from immunoSEQ multiplex PCR, and its TCRdb copy is limited to in-frame clones, with some not included. V and J calls and clone size come straight from that table; D and trimming were deduced from the DNA. The repertoire holds about 360,000 clones, 86% seen once, with 7.1% in the top ten. The Seattle site enrolled patients during active infection and followed them longitudinally. Germline V CDR1 and CDR2: SGDLS, YYNGEE. The CDR3 is made up of 15 amino acids. Deletions cut 0 bases from V and 3 bases from J, with 12 bases between.

The rearrangement joins TRBV9 to TRBJ1-1; D may be TRBD1 (6 bases). This TCR was recovered from a woman in her fifties or sixties with COVID-19, enrolled during active disease. The source material was peripheral blood. CDR3 amino acids: CASSVVDRGDTEAFF. CDR3 coding DNA: TGTGCCAGCAGCGTAGTGGACAGAGGCGACACTGAAGCTTTCTTT.